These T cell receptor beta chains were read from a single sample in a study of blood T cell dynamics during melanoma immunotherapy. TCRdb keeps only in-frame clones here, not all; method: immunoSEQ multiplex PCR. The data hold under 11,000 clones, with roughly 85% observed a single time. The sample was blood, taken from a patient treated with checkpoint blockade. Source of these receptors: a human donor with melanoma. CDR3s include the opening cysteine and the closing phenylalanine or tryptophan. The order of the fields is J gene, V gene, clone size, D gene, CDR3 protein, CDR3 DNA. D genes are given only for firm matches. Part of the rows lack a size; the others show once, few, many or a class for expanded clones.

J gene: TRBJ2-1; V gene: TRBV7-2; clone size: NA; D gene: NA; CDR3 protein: CASSPGQGRNEQFF; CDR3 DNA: TGTGCCAGCAGCCCTGGGCAGGGTAGAAATGAGCAGTTCTTC
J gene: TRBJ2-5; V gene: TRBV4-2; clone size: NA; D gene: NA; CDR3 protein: CASRGGRGAEETQYF; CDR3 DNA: TGTGCCAGCAGAGGGGGTCGGGGGGCGGAAGAGACCCAGTACTTC
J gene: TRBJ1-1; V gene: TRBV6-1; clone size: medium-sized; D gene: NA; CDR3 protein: CASSVGETEAFF; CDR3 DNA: TGTGCCAGCAGCGTAGGGGAGACTGAAGCTTTCTTT
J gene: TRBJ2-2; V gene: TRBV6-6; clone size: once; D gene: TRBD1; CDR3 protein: CASRPGQGALAGELFF; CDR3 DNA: TGTGCCAGCAGGCCTGGACAGGGGGCCCTTGCAGGGGAGCTGTTTTTT
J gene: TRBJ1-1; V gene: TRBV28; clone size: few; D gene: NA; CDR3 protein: CASTRTVRNTEAFF; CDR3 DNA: TGTGCCAGCACCCGGACAGTTAGGAACACTGAAGCTTTCTTT
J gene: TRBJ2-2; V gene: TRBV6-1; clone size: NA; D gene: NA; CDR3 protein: CASTHRLSTGELFF; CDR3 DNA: TGTGCCAGCACCCACAGGTTAAGCACCGGGGAGCTGTTTTTT
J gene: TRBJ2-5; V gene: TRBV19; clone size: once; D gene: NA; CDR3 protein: CASSMMGHSQETQYF; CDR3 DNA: TGTGCCAGTAGTATGATGGGACATTCCCAAGAGACCCAGTACTTC
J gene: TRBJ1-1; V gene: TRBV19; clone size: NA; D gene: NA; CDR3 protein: CASRNGLGTEAFF; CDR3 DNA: TGTGCCAGTAGGAATGGGTTGGGGACTGAAGCTTTCTTT
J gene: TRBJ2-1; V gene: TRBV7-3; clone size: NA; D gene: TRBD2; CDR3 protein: CASSLIAGEGNEQFF; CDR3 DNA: TGTGCCAGCAGCTTAATAGCGGGAGAAGGCAATGAGCAGTTCTTC
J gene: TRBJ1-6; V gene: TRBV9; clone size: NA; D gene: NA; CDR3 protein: CASSATAESPLHF; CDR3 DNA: TGTGCCAGCAGTGCGACGGCAGAATCACCCCTCCACTTT
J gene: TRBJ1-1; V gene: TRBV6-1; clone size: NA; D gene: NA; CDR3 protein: CASSERIGAFF; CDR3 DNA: TGTGCCAGCAGTGAAAGGATTGGCGCTTTCTTT
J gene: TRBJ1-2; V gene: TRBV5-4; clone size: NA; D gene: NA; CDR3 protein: CASAANREGYGYTF; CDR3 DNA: TGTGCCAGCGCCGCTAATAGGGAAGGCTATGGCTACACCTTC
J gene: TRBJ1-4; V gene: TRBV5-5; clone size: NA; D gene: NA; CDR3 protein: CASSLAATDVNEKLFF; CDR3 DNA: TGTGCCAGCAGCTTGGCCGCGACGGATGTTAATGAAAAACTGTTTTTT
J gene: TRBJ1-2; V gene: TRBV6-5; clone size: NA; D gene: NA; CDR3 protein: CASSYFGQYGYTF; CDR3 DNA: TGTGCCAGCAGTTATTTTGGACAGTATGGCTACACCTTC
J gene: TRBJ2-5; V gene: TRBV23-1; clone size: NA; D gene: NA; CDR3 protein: CAGSPQETQYF; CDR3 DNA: TGCGCCGGTAGCCCCCAAGAGACCCAGTACTTC
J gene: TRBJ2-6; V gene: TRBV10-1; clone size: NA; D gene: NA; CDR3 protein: CASRGQGGANVLTF; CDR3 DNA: TGCGCCAGCCGGGGGCAAGGTGGGGCCAACGTCCTGACTTTC
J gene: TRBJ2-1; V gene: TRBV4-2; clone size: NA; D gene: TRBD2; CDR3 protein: CASSPGGAGDSYNEQFF; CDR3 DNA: TGTGCCAGCAGCCCCGGAGGTGCGGGAGATTCCTACAATGAGCAGTTCTTC
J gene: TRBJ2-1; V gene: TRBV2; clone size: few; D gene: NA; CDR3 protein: CASSFRANNEQFF; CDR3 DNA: TGTGCCAGCAGTTTCCGGGCCAACAATGAGCAGTTCTTC